This TCR beta chain comes out of a study of shared clonotypes between healthy human individuals. Produced via immunoSEQ multiplex PCR; TCRdb's table is partial and in-frame only. The sample carries 500,000 to 700,000 clones, 85% to 95% recorded once. Regarding this clone: Its antigen is still unknown.

With 7 bases removed from V and 4 bases from J, the gap between germline ends came to 13 bases. The length of the CDR3 is 13 residues. The V gene's germline CDR1 is LNHDA and CDR2 SQIVND (reference sequence). Study observations and caveats: Relative to their counterparts shared across all four donors, non-shared clonotypes exhibited diminished generation probabilities. For sorted subsets, rarefaction showed incomplete sequencing despite large depth.

Naive CD8 populations comprised CD45RO-negative cells positively selected for CCR7, excluding terminally differentiated effector memory CD45RA+ cells. The chain uses TRBV19 and TRBJ1-2, with unresolved D. The sample was naive CD8+ T cells sorted from blood. The source is a woman younger than 45 in good health. For the CDR3, the DNA is TGTGCCAGTACCCCCGGTGTGGGCTATGGCTACACCTTC. Its translation: CASTPGVGYGYTF.